The sequence of this TCR beta chain was determined in a study of blood T cell repertoires in COVID-19. Study context: Samples representing acute and convalescent COVID-19 were sourced from the United States, Italy and Spain. T cells, B-cell-depleted T cells, or PBMCs provided the cDNA or gDNA that served as material.

Per the study methods: The authors estimated nucleated cell counts from reference gene primer amplification. The data were produced by immunoSEQ multiplex PCR, yet TCRdb's version contains in-frame clones alone and is incomplete. The V and J calls and clone size come from that table; D and trimming were worked out from the DNA. The sample holds 53,000 or so clones, approximately 84% seen once. This CDR3 is 19 amino acids long. The germline CDR1 and CDR2 sequences are SGHTA and FQGNSA. Trimming took 4 bases from V and 1 from J; bases not matched to a gene: 11. This TCR was sampled from a human donor with active or convalescent COVID-19. The donor label of this sample is uncertain. The sample comprised peripheral blood. This sequence joins TRBV7-2 and TRBJ2-1; TRBD2 aligns across 12 bases. The CDR3 DNA reads as TGTGCCAGCAGCTCACCCCCAGGGACTAGCGGGCGGTCCTACAATGAGCAGTTCTTC. Translating gives CASSSPPGTSGRSYNEQFF.